This TCR beta chain appears in the sequencing data of a study of OX40 agonist ivuxolimab in advanced cancers. Study information: An agonistic human IgG2 monoclonal antibody against OX40 (CD134) was given.

The CDR3 is 14 amino acids. The germline V gene encodes CDR1 SNHLY and CDR2 FYNNEI. With V trimmed by 6 bases and J by 5 bases, 10 bases remained unmatched. In its sample, this clone was seen once. The protocol was immunoSEQ multiplex PCR, while the TCRdb copy is restricted to in-frame clones and leaves out a portion. This sample has roughly 60,000 clones, with approximately 84% found just once. This TCR was recovered from an adult with an advanced solid tumor such as melanoma, head and neck, liver or kidney cancer. The J gene is TRBJ2-7, the V gene TRBV2; 7 bases are shared with TRBD1. The input for sequencing was CD4+ or CD8+ T cells sorted from blood, taken in a trial of the OX40 agonist ivuxolimab. This chain's CDR3 is CASRSGTEANEQYF. The CDR3 nucleotides are TGTGCCAGCAGGTCCGGGACAGAGGCTAACGAGCAGTACTTC. Combining the CDR3 with reference TRBV2 and TRBJ2-7 gives the whole variable domain EPEVTQTPSHQVTQMGQEVILRCVPISNHLYFYWYRQILGQKVEFLVSFYNNEISEKSEIFDDQFSVERPDGSNFTLKIRSTKLEDSAMYFCASRSGTEANEQYFGPGTRLTVT.